Presented here are 20 T cell receptor beta chains from one specimen sequenced in a study of blood T cells in healthy people across ages. With a J-beta primer mix and a sample-barcoded 5' primer, a second PCR ran 7 to 11 cycles. In TCRdb, the 5' RACE reads were re-called with MiXCR into one record per CDR3 protein. The sample records some 710,000 distinct CDR3 sequences, about 42% being singletons. Source material: blood. Receptor source: a man older than 75 in good health.

This clonotype was observed many times. The chain employs TRBV29-1 and TRBJ1-2, with D perhaps matching TRBD1 (5 bases). The ends were cut back, 0 bases at V and 5 bases at J, with 7 bases in the middle. Germline CDR1 is SQVTM and CDR2 is ANQGSEA. The CDR3 runs 12 residues. CDR3 region: CSVEDWGYGYTF. In DNA form, the CDR3 reads TGCAGCGTTGAAGATTGGGGGTATGGCTACACCTTC.

The chain joins TRBV7-2 to TRBJ2-1, with 8 bases fitting TRBD1. V lost 4 bases and J lost 5; bases outside the gene matches: 7. This CDR3 is 15 amino acids long. From germline, CDR1 is SGHTA and CDR2 FQGNSA. The CDR3 sequence is CASSSDRGLNNEQFF. DNA of the CDR3: TGTGCCAGCAGCTCAGACAGGGGTCTTAACAATGAGCAGTTCTTC. Full variable domain (outside the CDR3, taken from reference TRBV7-2 and TRBJ2-1): GAGVSQSPSNKVTEKGKDVELRCDPISGHTALYWYRQSLGQGLEFLIYFQGNSAPDKSGLPSDRFSAERTGGSVSTLTIQRTQQEDSAVYLCASSSDRGLNNEQFFGPGTRLTVL.

The chain links TRBV5-1 to TRBJ2-5, with TRBD2 matching over 8 bases. CDR3 size: 15 residues. Germline trimming cut 0 bases from V and 2 bases from J; bases unmatched to any gene: 3. Looked up from germline, CDR1 is SGHRS and CDR2 is YFSETQ. This chain's CDR3 is CASSLEVAGQETQYF. CDR3 sequence (DNA): TGCGCCAGCAGCTTGGAGGTAGCGGGGCAAGAGACCCAGTACTTC.

CDR3 sequence reads: CATSRLAGEDTQYF. In nucleotides, the CDR3 is TGTGCCACCAGCCGACTAGCGGGGGAAGATACGCAGTATTTT. The J gene is TRBJ2-3, the V gene TRBV15, with 12 bases lining up with TRBD2. CDR3 size: 14 residues. V dropped 5 bases and J dropped 5; count of bases not matched to a gene: 2. The germline gives CDR1 LNHNV, CDR2 YYDKDF (reference sequence). Based on the CDR3 plus reference TRBV15 and TRBJ2-3, the full variable domain is DAMVIQNPRYQVTQFGKPVTLSCSQTLNHNVMYWYQQKSSQAPKLLFHYYDKDFNNEADTPDNFQSRRPNTSFCFLDIRSPGLGDTAMYLCATSRLAGEDTQYFGPGTRLTVL.

This clonotype has a handful of counts. This chain connects TRBV27 to TRBJ1-2; no clear D gene. Looked up from germline, CDR1 is MNHEY and CDR2 is SMNVEV (reference sequence). V was pared by 5 bases and J by 11 bases, with 18 bases between. The CDR3 covers 13 residues. The CDR3, as DNA: TGTGCCAGCAGTCCAACGGCGTTGACCTGGTACACCTTC. Amino acids: CASSPTALTWYTF.

This chain links TRBV5-1 with TRBJ1-1; TRBD1 matches 7 bases. Germline CDR1 is SGHRS and CDR2 is YFSETQ. CDR3 length: 15 residues. Germline trimming cut 1 base from V and 5 bases from J; bases unmatched to any gene: 8. This CDR3 is CASSLKGQRETEAFF. In DNA form, the CDR3 reads TGCGCCAGCAGCTTGAAGGGACAGAGGGAGACTGAAGCTTTCTTT.

A word on this clonotype: This may be a read error: a much more frequent sequence differs by one nucleotide. The chain couples TRBV29-1 to TRBJ2-1; tentative D call: TRBD1 (7 bases). Germline V CDR1 and CDR2: SQVTM, ANQGSEA. The CDR3 consists of 14 residues. Between the trimmed V and J ends, which lost 5 bases and 8 bases, there was a span of 19 bases. The CDR3 bases are TGCAGCGTTCGGAGGGGGCAGGGTGCACATGAGCAGTTCTTC. Translating gives CSVRRGQGAHEQFF.

The chain carries TRBV11-2 and TRBJ2-5, with D maybe TRBD1 (6 bases). The germline V gene encodes CDR1 SGHAT and CDR2 FQNNGV. The CDR3 covers 14 residues. V lost 1 base to trimming and J lost 3 bases, with 9 bases between them. CDR3 protein: CASSLGGTKETQYF. CDR3 sequence (DNA): TGTGCCAGCAGCTTAGGTGGGACAAAAGAGACCCAGTACTTC.

For this clonotype: One base away lies a much larger clone, so this may be a sequencing read error. V usage is TRBV12-3 or TRBV12-4 and J usage is TRBJ2-1; D is possibly TRBD1 or TRBD2 (5 bases each). Near its end, the DNA agrees better with TRBJ2-7, so the J call may be wrong. The CDR3 sequence is 16 residues long. The chain's CDR3 is CASSFYHGTSYNEQYF. The CDR3 bases are TGTGCCAGCAGTTTCTACCATGGGACCAGCTACAATGAGCAGTACTTC.

The chain employs TRBV7-2 and TRBJ2-3; possibly TRBD1 for D (5 bases). There are 15 residues in the CDR3. The germline V gene has CDR1 SGHTA and CDR2 FQGNSA. Trimming removed 5 bases at V and 0 bases at J, with 12 bases between. Written as DNA, the CDR3 is TGTGCCAGCAGCGTGGCAGGGCACAGCACAGATACGCAGTATTTT. Its protein is CASSVAGHSTDTQYF.

The chain combines TRBV29-1 with TRBJ2-3; D not resolved. Germline V gene sequence: CDR1 SQVTM, CDR2 ANQGSEA. Deletions cut 6 bases from V and 6 bases from J, with 13 bases between. The length of the CDR3 is 12 residues. The CDR3 DNA reads TGCAGCGTCGCTAAATCCGCGGATACGCAGTATTTT. It specifies CSVAKSADTQYF.

With regard to this clonotype: This may be a read error, as it is one base from a much larger clone. The J gene is TRBJ1-2, the V gene TRBV11-2; unclear D gene. V lost 5 bases and J lost 2, with 12 bases in between. CDR3 size: 14 residues. From germline, CDR1 is SGHAT and CDR2 FQNNGV. This CDR3 is CASSTLERNYGYTF. CDR3 nucleotides: TGTGCCAGCAGCACTCTGGAACGGAACTATGGCTACACCTTC.

This clonotype was counted between two and nine times. The chain uses TRBV29-1 and TRBJ2-7; D uncertain. V gave up 4 bases and J gave up 0 bases, with 7 bases separating them. Germline CDR1 SQVTM, CDR2 ANQGSEA. The CDR3 is 12 amino acids. The CDR3 nucleotides are TGCAGCGTTGGGCCGAGCTCCTACGAGCAGTACTTC. Protein sequence: CSVGPSSYEQYF.

This clonotype was observed a few times. Here the CDR3 reads CASSPGLAAGGKLTDTQYF. Written as DNA, the CDR3 is TGTGCCAGCAGCCCCGGACTAGCGGCAGGGGGCAAGCTCACAGATACGCAGTATTTT. The V call is TRBV14, the J call TRBJ2-3; TRBD2 matches at 10 bases. Germline CDR1 SGHDN, CDR2 FVKESK. The CDR3 consists of 19 residues. V lost 4 bases and J lost 2; bases outside the gene matches: 15.

About this clonotype itself: Relative to the germline gene, one junction end is altered; a read error may explain this. The V gene is TRBV2, the J gene TRBJ1-4, with a weak D call TRBD1 (6 bases). Germline values: CDR1 SNHLY, CDR2 FYNNEI. The CDR3 length is 17 residues. CDR3 in DNA: TGTGCCAGCAGTGAAGAGTACGGGGGGGCAACTGATGAAAAACTGTTTTTT. It translates to CASSEEYGGATDEKLFF.

This clonotype was recorded only once. The rearrangement uses TRBV6-6 and TRBJ2-7, with D unclear. V lost 1 base, J lost 5 bases, and 9 bases lay in between. CDR1 and CDR2 (germline): MNHNY, SVGAGI (reference sequence). The CDR3 totals 13 residues. The CDR3 DNA follows: TGTGCCAGCAGTTACTTGGGGTTCCACGAGCAGTACTTC. Protein product: CASSYLGFHEQYF.

In this sample, this clonotype turned up a few times. This chain links TRBV20-1 with TRBJ2-6; 8 positions agree with TRBD1. CDR1 and CDR2 from the germline V gene are DFQATT and SNEGSKA (reference sequence). V lost 6 bases, J lost 3 bases, and 7 bases stayed unmatched. The CDR3 covers 15 residues. CDR3 coding DNA: TGCAGTGCCCGGGACAGGTCTGGTGGGGCCAACGTCCTGACTTTC. This encodes CSARDRSGGANVLTF.

Turning to this clonotype: One end of the junction fails to match germline, which may point to a read error. The chain links TRBV5-1 to TRBJ2-3, with a weak D call TRBD2 (8 bases). CDR3 length equals 15 residues. The germline V gene encodes CDR1 SGHRS and CDR2 YFSETQ. The CDR3, as DNA: TGCGCCAGCAGCTACAGCGGGAGCGGGACAGATACGCAGTTTTTT. Amino acids: CASSYSGSGTDTQFF.

The chain employs TRBV5-1 and TRBJ2-1, with 8 bases that match TRBD2. The CDR3 is made up of 17 amino acids. Germline-derived CDR1 and CDR2 are SGHRS and YFSETQ. V lost 4 bases and J lost 5; bases outside the gene matches: 14. DNA for the CDR3: TGCGCCAGCAGCCGTTGGCGGGTTGACGGGGGGGACAATGAGCAGTTCTTC. It translates to CASSRWRVDGGDNEQFF.

The genes are TRBV7-2 and TRBJ1-1, with D perhaps matching TRBD1 (5 bases). The CDR3 loop spans 15 amino acids. Germline CDR1 SGHTA, CDR2 FQGNSA. V was cut by 5 bases and J by 4 bases, with 17 bases left in between. The CDR3 reads CASSPRRGGITEAFF. The CDR3 nucleotides are TGTGCCAGCAGCCCCCGGCGGGGGGGGATCACTGAAGCTTTCTTT.